One and the same sample provided the 19 T cell receptor beta chains below, sequenced in a study of metastatic and nonmetastatic thyroid tumors. TCRdb re-clonotyped the PCR reads via MiXCR. The sample lists about 49,000 clones, less than 4.5% seen once, with approximately 9.5% in the top ten. Thyroid surgery took place with no prior treatment in any patient. The sequencing sample was made of blood. Receptor source: a female donor with papillary thyroid cancer or a benign thyroid nodule (not recorded which). Some clones in this sample may be carry-over from other donors' samples.

The rearrangement links TRBV27 to TRBJ1-1; D possibly corresponds to TRBD1 (6 bases). Per the germline V gene, CDR1 is MNHEY and CDR2 is SMNVEV (reference sequence). V was pared by 3 bases and J by 3 bases, with 14 bases between. The CDR3 is 15 amino acids. CDR3 sequence (DNA): TGTGCCAGCAGTTTCACGTCGGGGGCGTACACTGAAGCTTTCTTT. This encodes CASSFTSGAYTEAFF.

There are many counts of this clone. This chain uses TRBV19 with TRBJ2-7, with D unresolved. This CDR3 is 13 amino acids long. Germline loops: CDR1 LNHDA, CDR2 SQIVND (reference sequence). Trimming left V 6 bases short and J 0 bases short, with 9 bases between. CDR3 region: CASRFSSSYEQYF. DNA of the CDR3: TGTGCCAGTAGGTTTTCCAGCTCCTACGAGCAGTACTTC. Variable domain in full (rest from reference TRBV19 and TRBJ2-7): DGGITQSPKYLFRKEGQNVTLSCEQNLNHDAMYWYRQDPGQGLRLIYYSQIVNDFQKGDIAEGYSVSREKKESFPLTVTSAQKNPTAFYLCASRFSSSYEQYFGPGTRLTVT.

This clone was counted many times. V is TRBV7-8 and J is TRBJ2-7; 7 nucleotides match TRBD2. With V trimmed by 3 bases and J by 0 bases, 5 bases remained unmatched. Per the germline V gene, CDR1 is SGHVS and CDR2 is FQNEAQ. The CDR3 length is 15 residues. CDR3 region: CASSFSGTTSYEQYF. Here the CDR3 DNA reads TGTGCCAGCAGCTTTTCCGGGACTACCTCCTACGAGCAGTACTTC.

This clone was detected ten times or more. This rearrangement joins TRBV30 to TRBJ2-3, with 7 nucleotides matching TRBD2. From germline, CDR1 is GTSNPN and CDR2 SVGIG (reference sequence). The CDR3 extends over 16 amino acids. Trimming removed 5 bases from V and 2 bases from J; junction bases left unmatched: 13. CDR3 sequence reads: CAWARGGGGHTDTQYF. The DNA of the CDR3 is TGTGCCTGGGCCCGAGGTGGGGGAGGGCACACAGATACGCAGTATTTT.

This clone was found many times. The rearrangement uses TRBV6-1 and TRBJ1-6, with TRBD1 matching over 9 bases. This CDR3 comprises 15 residues. Unmatched junction bases numbered 7, after V lost 5 bases and J lost 8 bases. Germline CDR1 and CDR2: MNHNS and SASEGT. The CDR3 nucleotides read TGTGCCAGCAGTTACAGACAGGGGGACGATTCACCCCTCCACTTT. This translates into CASSYRQGDDSPLHF.

The V gene is TRBV18, the J gene TRBJ2-2; 8 bases align to TRBD2. The CDR3 is made up of 14 amino acids. J was trimmed by 1 base and V by 8 bases; bases with no gene match: 3. CDR1 is KGHSH and CDR2 is LQKENI in the germline V gene. In DNA form, the CDR3 reads TGTGCCAGCAGCGGGAGTGGGAACACCGGGGAGCTGTTTTTT. Amino acid sequence: CASSGSGNTGELFF.

This clone was recorded many times. Additional DNA sequences in this sample encode the identical CDR3. The V and J genes are TRBV5-1 and TRBJ2-1; 8 bases agree with TRBD2. Germline V gene lookup returns CDR1 SGHRS and CDR2 YFSETQ. With 0 bases clipped from V and 3 bases from J, the junction kept 5 bases outside the gene matches. The CDR3 spans 16 residues. Written as DNA, the CDR3 is TGCGCCAGCAGCTTGGTGACGGGAGGGGACTACAATGAGCAGTTCTTC. Translated: CASSLVTGGDYNEQFF.

This clone occurred a few times. V and J are TRBV12-3 or TRBV12-4 and TRBJ2-1; 13 positions match TRBD2. With V trimmed by 6 bases and J by 5 bases, 1 base remained unmatched. The CDR3 consists of 14 residues. The chain's CDR3 is CASRGLAGDNEQFF. CDR3 bases: TGTGCCAGCAGAGGACTAGCGGGGGACAATGAGCAGTTCTTC.

This clone is medium-sized. The chain employs TRBV6-1 and TRBJ2-7; D might be TRBD1 or TRBD2, each matching 5 bases. Germline assignment: CDR1 MNHNS and CDR2 SASEGT. The length of the CDR3 is 13 residues. V was pared by 8 bases and J by 2 bases, with 13 bases between. The DNA of the CDR3 is TGTGCCAGCCGGGACGGTCAGACCTACGAGCAGTACTTC. It translates to CASRDGQTYEQYF.

To note about this clone: This may come from a read error, since a much larger clone is one base off. The chain has TRBV4-1 and TRBJ2-1; no definite D call. V was trimmed by 2 bases and J by 9 bases, leaving 8 bases between them. Germline CDR1 MGHRA, CDR2 YSYEKL. The CDR3 has 12 amino acids. CDR3 protein: CASSQSTPEQFF. The CDR3 coding sequence is TGCGCCAGCAGCCAATCCACCCCTGAGCAGTTCTTC.

The table lists this clone with many counts. The chain combines TRBV4-1 with TRBJ2-6; D not resolved. Trimming stripped 3 bases from V and 4 bases from J, with 13 bases between. Germline V CDR1 and CDR2: MGHRA, YSYEKL. The CDR3 runs to 16 residues. Here the CDR3 reads CASSHIPLSGANVLTF. DNA of the CDR3: TGCGCCAGCAGCCACATTCCCCTGTCCGGGGCCAACGTCCTGACTTTC.

This clone was detected ten times or more. This chain links TRBV11-2 with TRBJ2-7, with no clear D. The V and J ends lost 5 bases and 4 bases respectively, with 9 bases between them. Germline CDR1 is SGHAT and CDR2 is FQNNGV. This CDR3 comprises 12 residues. The CDR3 DNA is TGTGCCAGCAGCCTTACAGAATACGAGCAGTACTTC. Its translation: CASSLTEYEQYF.

This clone appeared many times. This chain connects TRBV12-3 or TRBV12-4 to TRBJ2-7; tentatively, D is TRBD1 or TRBD2 (5 bases each). The CDR3 length is 15 residues. Trimming removed 3 bases at V and 6 bases at J, with 18 bases between. CDR3 in amino acids: CASSLSSQGAGEQYF. The CDR3 nucleotides are TGTGCCAGCAGTTTGAGTAGCCAGGGCGCGGGCGAGCAGTACTTC.

This clone was counted between two and nine times. V usage is TRBV7-9 and J usage is TRBJ2-1; 7 bases are a match to TRBD1. Germline lookup yields CDR1 SEHNR and CDR2 FQNEAQ (reference sequence). This CDR3 spans 15 amino acids. Trimming cost V 1 base and J 5 bases; bases outside gene matches: 5. DNA of the CDR3: TGTGCCAGCAGCTTAGGAGACAGGGCTCACAATGAGCAGTTCTTC. Amino acids: CASSLGDRAHNEQFF.

V usage is TRBV6-1 and J usage is TRBJ2-2, with 7 bases fitting TRBD1. CDR3 length: 14 amino acids. Germline CDR1 and CDR2: MNHNS and SASEGT. J was trimmed by 7 bases and V by 4 bases; bases with no gene match: 6. CDR3 loop: CASSGQGLNGELFF. The CDR3 DNA reads TGTGCCAGCAGTGGACAGGGTTTAAACGGGGAGCTGTTTTTT.

The chain uses TRBV4-3 and TRBJ2-2; D is unresolved. Germline V gene sequence: CDR1 LGHNA, CDR2 YSLEER. This CDR3 is built from 16 residues. Deletions cut 0 bases from V and 0 bases from J, with 8 bases between. CDR3 in amino acids: CASSQDQLANTGELFF. Written as DNA, the CDR3 is TGCGCCAGCAGCCAAGACCAGCTAGCGAACACCGGGGAGCTGTTTTTT.

By its share, this clone is medium-sized. The rearrangement links TRBV6-1 to TRBJ1-2; TRBD1 matches 8 bases. V lost 7 bases to trimming and J lost 4 bases; unmatched junction nucleotides: 14. Germline CDR1 is MNHNS and CDR2 is SASEGT. This CDR3 is built from 16 residues. The CDR3 loop reads CASILNHRGTSYGYTF. The CDR3 bases are TGTGCCAGCATCCTAAACCACAGGGGGACTAGCTATGGCTACACCTTC.

This clone was picked up many times. The chain carries TRBV7-2 and TRBJ2-1; D is possibly TRBD1 (5 bases). The CDR3 has 14 amino acids. Deletions cut 3 bases from V and 6 bases from J, with 12 bases between. Germline V CDR1 and CDR2: SGHTA, FQGNSA. DNA for the CDR3: TGTGCCAGCAGCTTGTCAGGGATAATCAATGAGCAGTTCTTC. Protein product: CASSLSGIINEQFF.

The CDR3 reads CASSPGTGASNQPQHF. CDR3 in DNA: TGTGCCAGCTCACCTGGGACAGGGGCGAGCAATCAGCCCCAGCATTTT. J is TRBJ1-5 and V is TRBV18, with 10 nucleotides matching TRBD1. V shed 3 bases and J 1 base; nucleotides not matched to a gene: 3. Germline V gene lookup returns CDR1 KGHSH and CDR2 LQKENI. The CDR3 consists of 16 residues.